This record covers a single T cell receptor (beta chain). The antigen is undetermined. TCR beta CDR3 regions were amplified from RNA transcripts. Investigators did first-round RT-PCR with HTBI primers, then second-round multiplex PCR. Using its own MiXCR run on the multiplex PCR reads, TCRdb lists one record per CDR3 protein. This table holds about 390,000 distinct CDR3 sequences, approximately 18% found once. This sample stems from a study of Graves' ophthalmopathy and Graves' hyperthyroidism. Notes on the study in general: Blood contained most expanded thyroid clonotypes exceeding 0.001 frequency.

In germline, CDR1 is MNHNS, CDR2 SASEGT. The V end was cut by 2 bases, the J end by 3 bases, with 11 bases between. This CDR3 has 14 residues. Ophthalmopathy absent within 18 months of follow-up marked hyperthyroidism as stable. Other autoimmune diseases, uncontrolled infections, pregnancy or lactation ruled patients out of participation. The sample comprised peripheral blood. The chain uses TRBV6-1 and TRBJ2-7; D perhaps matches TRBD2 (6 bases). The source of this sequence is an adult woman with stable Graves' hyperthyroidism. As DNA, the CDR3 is TGTGCCAGCAGTGAATTGGCGGGGCGCTACGAGCAGTACTTC. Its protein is CASSELAGRYEQYF.